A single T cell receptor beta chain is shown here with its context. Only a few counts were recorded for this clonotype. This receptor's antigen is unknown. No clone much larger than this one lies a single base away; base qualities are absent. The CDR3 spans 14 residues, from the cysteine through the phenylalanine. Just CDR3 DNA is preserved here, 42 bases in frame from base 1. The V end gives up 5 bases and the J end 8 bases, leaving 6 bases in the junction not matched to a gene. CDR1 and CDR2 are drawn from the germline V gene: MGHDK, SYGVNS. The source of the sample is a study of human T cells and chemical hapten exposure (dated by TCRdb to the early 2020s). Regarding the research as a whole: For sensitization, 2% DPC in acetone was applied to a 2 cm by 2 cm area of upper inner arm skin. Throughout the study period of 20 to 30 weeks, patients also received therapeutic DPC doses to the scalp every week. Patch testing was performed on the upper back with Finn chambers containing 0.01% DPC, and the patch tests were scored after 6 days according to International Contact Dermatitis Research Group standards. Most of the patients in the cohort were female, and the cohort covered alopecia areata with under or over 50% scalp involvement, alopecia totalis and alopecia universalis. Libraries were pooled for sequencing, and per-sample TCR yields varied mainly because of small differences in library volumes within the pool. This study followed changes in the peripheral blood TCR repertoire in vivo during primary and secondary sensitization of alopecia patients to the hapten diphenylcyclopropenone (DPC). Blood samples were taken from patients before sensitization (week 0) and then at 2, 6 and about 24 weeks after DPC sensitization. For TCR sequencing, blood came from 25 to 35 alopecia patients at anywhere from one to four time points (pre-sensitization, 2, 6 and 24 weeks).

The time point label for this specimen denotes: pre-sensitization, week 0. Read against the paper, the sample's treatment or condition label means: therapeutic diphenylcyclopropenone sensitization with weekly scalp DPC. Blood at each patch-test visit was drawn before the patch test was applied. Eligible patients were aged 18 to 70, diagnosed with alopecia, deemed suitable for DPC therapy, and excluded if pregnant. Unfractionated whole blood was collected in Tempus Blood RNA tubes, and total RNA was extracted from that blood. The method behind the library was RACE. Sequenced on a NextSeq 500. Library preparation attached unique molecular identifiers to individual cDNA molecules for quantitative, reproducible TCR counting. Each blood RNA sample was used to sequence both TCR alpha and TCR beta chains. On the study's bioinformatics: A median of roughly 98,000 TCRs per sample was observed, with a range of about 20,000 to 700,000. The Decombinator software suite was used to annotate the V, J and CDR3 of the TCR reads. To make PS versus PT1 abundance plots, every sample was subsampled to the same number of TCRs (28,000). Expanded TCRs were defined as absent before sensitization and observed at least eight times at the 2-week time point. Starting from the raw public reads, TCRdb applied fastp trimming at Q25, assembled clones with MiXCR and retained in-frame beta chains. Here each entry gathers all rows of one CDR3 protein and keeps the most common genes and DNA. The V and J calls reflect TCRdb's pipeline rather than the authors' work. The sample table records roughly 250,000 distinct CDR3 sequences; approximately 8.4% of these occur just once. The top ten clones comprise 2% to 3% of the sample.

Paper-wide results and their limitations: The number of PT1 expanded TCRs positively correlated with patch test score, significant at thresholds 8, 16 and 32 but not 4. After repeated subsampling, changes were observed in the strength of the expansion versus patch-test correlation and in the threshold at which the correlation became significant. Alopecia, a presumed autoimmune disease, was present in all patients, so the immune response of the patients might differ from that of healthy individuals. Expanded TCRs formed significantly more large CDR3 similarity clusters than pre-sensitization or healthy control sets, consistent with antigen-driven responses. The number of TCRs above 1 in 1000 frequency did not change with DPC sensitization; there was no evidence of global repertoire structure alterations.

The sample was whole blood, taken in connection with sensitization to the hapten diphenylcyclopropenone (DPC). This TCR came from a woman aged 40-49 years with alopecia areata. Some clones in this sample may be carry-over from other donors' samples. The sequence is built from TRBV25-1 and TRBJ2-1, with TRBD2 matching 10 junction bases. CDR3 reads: CASSSGRAVDEQFF. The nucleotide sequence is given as TGTGCCAGCAGTAGCGGGAGGGCCGTGGATGAGCAGTTCTTC.